This T cell receptor beta chain derives from a study of T cell responses to AZD1222 COVID-19 vaccine. General study points: Variant regions that are unmutated are reportedly the target of nearly half of spike-specific TCRs. Distributed over spike, vaccine-associated CD4 TCRs predominated at 160-218 and 743-854. White British ancestry dominated among donors, who included more females, and clonal diversity was possibly underestimated. No day 14 peak samples; only post-peak repertoires were characterized.

Produced via immunoSEQ multiplex PCR; TCRdb's table is partial and in-frame only. The data contain over 95,000 clones, about 83% of them singletons. This CDR3 has 15 residues. The ends were cut back, 4 bases at V and 3 bases at J, with 10 bases in the middle. Germline CDR1 and CDR2: MNHEY and SMNVEV (reference sequence). This clone was seen a few times. Its antigen is undetermined. The TCR originated in an adult in good health. The source was peripheral blood, collected on day 0 of AZD1222 vaccination. The V and J genes are TRBV27 and TRBJ1-6, with D maybe TRBD1 (6 bases). For the CDR3, the DNA is TGTGCCAGCAGTTACGGACAGATCTATAATTCACCCCTCCACTTT. Translation gives CASSYGQIYNSPLHF.